Following are 25 T cell receptor beta chains from one sample sequenced in a study of cytomegalovirus exposure and HLA in healthy donors. 60 Vbeta and 13 Jbeta primers were used in PCR. Method: immunoSEQ multiplex PCR; TCRdb's copy keeps in-frame clones and lacks some. The table lists about 79,000 clones, around 67% of them singletons. Sequenced: PBMCs. Receptors originate from a woman in her forties or fifties in good health and CMV-seropositive.

The V gene is TRBV11-3, the J gene TRBJ2-5; D perhaps matches TRBD1 (6 bases). The V gene lost 1 base and the J gene lost 3 bases, with 18 bases spanning the gap. Germline loops: CDR1 SGHNT, CDR2 YENEEA. The CDR3 has 17 amino acids. The CDR3 DNA follows: TGTGCCAGCAGCTTAGCGTCAACAGGGTGGGCCGAAGAGACCCAGTACTTC. This sequence encodes CASSLASTGWAEETQYF.

The chain couples TRBV19 to TRBJ2-3; D perhaps matches TRBD1 (6 bases). The V end was cut by 5 bases, the J end by 3 bases, with 18 bases between. The CDR3 length is 16 residues. Germline V gives CDR1 LNHDA, CDR2 SQIVND (reference sequence). The CDR3 DNA reads TGTGCCAGTAGTTTTGGGGGAGCAGGGGAGACAGATACGCAGTATTTT. Protein: CASSFGGAGETDTQYF.

The chain carries TRBV10-3 and TRBJ1-5, with 7 bases lining up with TRBD1. Trimming took 2 bases from V and 7 from J; bases not matched to a gene: 5. The CDR3 contains 14 residues. The germline gives CDR1 ENHRY, CDR2 SYGVKD. The CDR3, as DNA: TGTGCCATCAGTGAGGAGGGGGCCGGCCAGCCCCAGCATTTT. Residues: CAISEEGAGQPQHF.

The rearrangement links TRBV11-2 to TRBJ1-2; TRBD1 agrees at 9 bases. The ends lost 4 bases at V and 6 bases at J; junction bases unmatched: 9. The CDR3 contains 15 residues. Germline-derived CDR1 and CDR2 are SGHAT and FQNNGV. CDR3 in amino acids: CASSSIHRQGDGYTF. The CDR3 DNA reads as TGTGCCAGCAGCTCCATTCATAGACAGGGGGATGGCTACACCTTC. Full variable domain (outside the CDR3, taken from reference TRBV11-2 and TRBJ1-2): EAGVAQSPRYKIIEKRQSVAFWCNPISGHATLYWYQQILGQGPKLLIQFQNNGVVDDSQLPKDRFSAERLKGVDSTLKIQPAKLEDSAVYLCASSSIHRQGDGYTFGSGTRLTVV.

This clone was counted only a few times. The chain joins TRBV30 to TRBJ2-3, with TRBD2 identical over 8 bases. In germline, CDR1 is GTSNPN, CDR2 SVGIG (reference sequence). V shed 6 bases, J shed 2 bases, and the junction held 13 bases outside the gene matches. The CDR3 is made up of 16 amino acids. In nucleotides, the CDR3 is TGTGCCTGCCGTCGTCGGGCGGGGGGAAACACAGATACGCAGTATTTT. Translation gives CACRRRAGGNTDTQYF.

The chain combines TRBV21-1 with TRBJ2-7; whether TRBD2, the table's D call, matches the DNA was not checked. TRBV21-1 represents a pseudogene. The CDR3 runs to 24 residues. The CDR3 spells CARLEVVLEVPRRIGGPKVYEQYV. CDR3 DNA: TGTGCCAGACTGGAGGTTGTGCTGGAGGTTCCACGACGGATCGGAGGGCCCAAGGTATACGAGCAGTACGTC.

The genes are TRBV7-2 and TRBJ2-5; possible D gene TRBD1, 6 bases. The germline CDR1 and CDR2 sequences are SGHTA and FQGNSA. The germline V and J ends were trimmed by 5 bases and 5 bases, with 12 bases remaining between them. The CDR3 is 13 amino acids. CDR3 coding DNA: TGTGCCAGCAGCGCCAGGGGCGGGGAGACCCAGTACTTC. This translates into CASSARGGETQYF.

This clone showed up just a few times. The gene calls are TRBV6-5 and TRBJ1-2; no clear D gene. Trimming left V 0 bases short and J 4 bases short, with 6 bases between. Germline CDR1 reads MNHEY; CDR2 reads SVGAGI. This CDR3 is built from 13 residues. CDR3 sequence reads: CASSYSSSYGYTF. The CDR3 DNA reads TGTGCCAGCAGTTACTCGAGTAGCTATGGCTACACCTTC.

The table lists this clone with a count of one. CDR3 sequence reads: CASSYLGEQFF. CDR3 sequence (DNA): TGTGCCAGCTCCTATCTTGGTGAGCAGTTCTTC. The V and J genes are TRBV7-2 and TRBJ2-1; D gene uncertain. Deletions cut 8 bases from V and 9 bases from J, with 11 bases between. Germline lookup yields CDR1 SGHTA and CDR2 FQGNSA. There are 11 residues in the CDR3.

This clone was counted a few times. V gene TRBV7-8 combines with J gene TRBJ1-4, with D hard to call. This CDR3 contains 15 residues. Between the trimmed V and J ends, which lost 3 bases and 4 bases, there was a span of 12 bases. From germline, CDR1 is SGHVS and CDR2 FQNEAQ. The CDR3 bases are TGTGCCAGCAGCTTTCCGGACTTTGTTAATGAAAAACTGTTTTTT. It encodes CASSFPDFVNEKLFF.

This clone was recorded a few times. The chain is built from TRBV6-1 and TRBJ2-7; D is perhaps TRBD2 (6 bases). Germline CDR1 is MNHNS and CDR2 is SASEGT. The CDR3 loop spans 15 amino acids. Trimming took off 1 base at V and 3 bases at J, with 13 bases between the two ends. DNA of the CDR3: TGTGCCAGCAGTGAAGGAAGCGGGCCCGGCTACGAGCAGTACGTC. This translates into CASSEGSGPGYEQYV.

The chain carries TRBV4-1 and TRBJ2-2; 7 nucleotides agree with TRBD1. Looked up from germline, CDR1 is MGHRA and CDR2 is YSYEKL. The junction had 3 bases not matched to a gene; V was cut back by 5 bases and J by 6 bases. The CDR3 has 13 residues. CDR3 in DNA: TGCGCCAGCAGCTACAGGGGACCCGGGGAGCTGTTTTTT. Translating gives CASSYRGPGELFF.

The J gene is TRBJ1-1, the V gene TRBV5-1; 8 bases are a match to TRBD1. CDR1 and CDR2 from the germline V gene are SGHRS and YFSETQ. This CDR3 comprises 13 residues. The trim removed 4 bases at V and 4 bases at J, leaving 3 bases unmatched. The DNA for the CDR3 is TGCGCCAGCAGCATCGGACAGGGCACTGAAGCTTTCTTT. It translates to CASSIGQGTEAFF. The full variable domain, rest sourced from reference TRBV5-1 and TRBJ1-1, is KAGVTQTPRYLIKTRGQQVTLSCSPISGHRSVSWYQQTPGQGLQFLFEYFSETQRNKGNFPGRFSGRQFSNSRSEMNVSTLELGDSALYLCASSIGQGTEAFFGQGTRLTVV.

This clone was observed once. The J gene is TRBJ2-1, the V gene TRBV4-2; D is perhaps TRBD2 (5 bases). Per the germline V gene, CDR1 is LGHNA and CDR2 is YNFKEQ. The V end was cut by 1 base, the J end by 12 bases, with 7 bases between. This CDR3 spans 11 amino acids. The CDR3 DNA follows: TGTGCCAGCAGCCAAGGCGAGGGGCAGTTCTTC. This gives the protein CASSQGEGQFF.

The chain links TRBV7-7 to TRBJ2-2; the D gene is possibly TRBD1 (5 bases). The germline gives CDR1 SSHAT, CDR2 FNYEAQ (reference sequence). Deletions cut 5 bases from V and 4 bases from J, with 17 bases between. There are 16 residues in the CDR3. CDR3 bases: TGTGCCAGCAGCCCGGACATCAACTTGTCCACCGGGGAGCTGTTTTTT. Protein product: CASSPDINLSTGELFF.

The chain recombines TRBV5-1 with TRBJ2-2; D is ambiguous. V was shortened by 4 bases and J by 3 bases, with 10 bases between the two germline ends. The CDR3 extends over 14 amino acids. The V gene's germline CDR1 is SGHRS and CDR2 YFSETQ. This chain's CDR3 is CASSPTIYTGELFF. The CDR3 nucleotides are TGCGCCAGCAGCCCCACAATCTACACCGGGGAGCTGTTTTTT.

The genes are TRBV7-2 and TRBJ2-7; TRBD1 matches 8 bases. The CDR3 loop spans 16 amino acids. Germline CDR1 is SGHTA and CDR2 is FQGNSA. Trimming at V came to 0 bases and at J to 1 base, leaving 5 bases not matched to a gene. The CDR3: CASSLAQDRVSYEQYF. Here the CDR3 DNA reads TGTGCCAGCAGCTTAGCCCAGGACAGGGTATCCTACGAGCAGTACTTC.

The rearrangement joins TRBV27 to TRBJ1-1; D perhaps matches TRBD1 (5 bases). The CDR3 sequence is 13 residues long. V shed 6 bases and J shed 4 bases, with 12 bases lying between them. Per the germline V gene, CDR1 is MNHEY and CDR2 is SMNVEV (reference sequence). This chain's CDR3 is CASSWGPTTEAFF. CDR3 sequence (DNA): TGTGCCAGCAGCTGGGGCCCTACCACTGAAGCTTTCTTT.

The J gene is TRBJ1-4, the V gene TRBV29-1; TRBD1 matches 7 bases. From germline, CDR1 is SQVTM and CDR2 ANQGSEA. CDR3 size: 14 residues. Trimming at V came to 5 bases and at J to 8 bases, leaving 11 bases not matched to a gene. CDR3 nucleotides: TGCAGCGTTTCAAACAGGGGTCGAGGAGAAAAACTGTTTTTT. Translation: CSVSNRGRGEKLFF.

This clone was seen more than once but under ten times. Other nucleotide sequences in the sample specify the same CDR3. This rearrangement joins TRBV30 to TRBJ1-6; the D gene is possibly TRBD1 (6 bases). Looked up from germline, CDR1 is GTSNPN and CDR2 is SVGIG (reference sequence). V dropped 1 base and J dropped 5 bases, with 9 bases sitting between them. This CDR3 contains 14 residues. CDR3: CAWSGGQDNSPLHF. CDR3 nucleotide sequence: TGTGCCTGGAGTGGGGGGCAGGATAATTCACCCCTCCACTTT.

This clone was counted between two and nine times. The rearrangement joins TRBV4-2 to TRBJ1-6, with 8 nucleotides matching TRBD1. This CDR3 contains 15 residues. Germline CDR1 LGHNA, CDR2 YNFKEQ. J lost 9 bases, V lost 0 bases, and 4 bases had no gene match. DNA of the CDR3: TGTGCCAGCAGCCAAGACGGCAGGGGGCCTTCACCCCTCCACTTT. Amino acids: CASSQDGRGPSPLHF.

The chain carries TRBV7-2 and TRBJ2-7, with 8 bases that match TRBD2. Losses at the gene ends were 1 base for V and 5 bases for J; bases not matched to a gene: 4. CDR1 and CDR2 (germline): SGHTA, FQGNSA. There are 14 residues in the CDR3. The CDR3 bases are TGTGCCAGCAGCTTAGTCGGGGGGGGAAACGAGCAGTACTTC. It specifies CASSLVGGGNEQYF.

The chain recombines TRBV6-1 with TRBJ2-1; TRBD2 aligns across 9 bases. This CDR3 comprises 13 residues. Per germline, CDR1 MNHNS and CDR2 SASEGT. The V and J ends lost 4 bases and 6 bases, in that order; junction bases with no gene match: 1. As DNA, the CDR3 is TGTGCCAGCAGTGGTAGCGGGGGCAATGAGCAGTTCTTC. Translating gives CASSGSGGNEQFF.

The chain uses TRBV6-1 and TRBJ2-7; possible D gene TRBD2, 5 bases. This CDR3 is built from 14 residues. V lost 4 bases and J lost 4, with 14 bases in between. CDR1 and CDR2 from the germline V gene are MNHNS and SASEGT. The CDR3 sequence: CASSVAPSGYEQYF. The CDR3 nucleotides read TGTGCCAGCAGTGTAGCGCCTTCGGGATACGAGCAGTACTTC.

Written as DNA, the CDR3 is TGTGCCAGCAGCCCTGTGCGGGGACAGGAAGCTTTCTTT. This sequence encodes CASSPVRGQEAFF. The chain couples TRBV7-9 to TRBJ1-1, with TRBD1 matching 7 bases. Trimming at V came to 5 bases and at J to 8 bases, leaving 8 bases not matched to a gene. The germline gives CDR1 SEHNR, CDR2 FQNEAQ (reference sequence). This CDR3 is 13 amino acids long. Combining the CDR3 with reference TRBV7-9 and TRBJ1-1 gives the whole variable domain DTGVSQNPRHKITKRGQNVTFRCDPISEHNRLYWYRQTLGQGPEFLTYFQNEAQLEKSRLLSDRFSAERPKGSFSTLEIQRTEQGDSAMYLCASSPVRGQEAFFGQGTRLTVV.